The sequence of this TCR beta chain was determined in a study of blood T cell repertoires in COVID-19. Overall study context: Some COVID-19 samples were acute and others convalescent; all came from the United States, Italy and Spain. Sample material is recorded as cDNA or gDNA derived from T cells, B-cell-depleted T cells, or PBMCs.

Per the germline V gene, CDR1 is SGDLS and CDR2 is YYNGEE. The CDR3 covers 15 residues. Losses at the gene ends were 3 bases for V and 4 bases for J; bases not matched to a gene: 9. As originally analysed: Reference gene primer amplification in the assay estimated nucleated cell counts. Measured with immunoSEQ multiplex PCR; TCRdb has only the in-frame clones, and not every one. Clonal size and the V and J genes are those of that table, whereas D and trimming came from the DNA. The repertoire holds some 300,000 clones, with 85% to 90% as singletons. The material sequenced was peripheral blood. V gene TRBV9 combines with J gene TRBJ2-5; 7 bases match TRBD2. This TCR derives from a man between 65 and 80 years old with acute or convalescent COVID-19. CDR3 nucleotide sequence: TGTGCCAGCAGCGGGGGTTCGTGGGAGGGAGAGACCCAGTACTTC. Amino acids: CASSGGSWEGETQYF.